The 22 T cell receptor beta chains reported below all come from one sample, sequenced in a study of high-grade serous ovarian cancer treatment subgroups. Sequenced by immunoSEQ multiplex PCR; TCRdb stores in-frame clones only, minus some. The profile shows 900 or so clones, approximately 70% of them singletons. Tumor samples were taken before definitive surgery or chemotherapy. The source material was tumor tissue. All receptors derive from a human donor with high-grade serous ovarian cancer.

This chain connects TRBV5-6 to TRBJ2-5, with TRBD2 matching 10 bases. Germline assignment: CDR1 SGHDT and CDR2 YYEEEE. CDR3 length: 15 amino acids. The junction had 4 bases not matched to a gene; V was cut back by 3 bases and J by 2 bases. CDR3: CASSSRLAGQETQYF. CDR3 nucleotide sequence: TGTGCCAGCAGCTCCAGACTAGCGGGTCAAGAGACCCAGTACTTC.

This clone was seen a single time. The rearrangement links TRBV6-1 to TRBJ2-7, with D possibly TRBD1 on 5 matching bases. V was cut by 1 base and J by 4 bases, with 14 bases left in between. Germline CDR1 MNHNS, CDR2 SASEGT. This CDR3 has 15 amino acids. The CDR3 region has the DNA TGTGCCAGCAGTGAAGAAGTAAGGGGCTGGTACGAGCAGTACTTC. Translation gives CASSEEVRGWYEQYF.

V usage is TRBV9 and J usage is TRBJ2-1; perhaps TRBD2 as D (7 bases). The V end lost 0 bases, the J end lost 5 bases, and 18 bases lay between the germline ends. The CDR3 extends over 17 amino acids. Germline V lookup: CDR1 SGDLS, CDR2 YYNGEE. CDR3 region: CASSVVGGRAHNNEQFF. The CDR3, as DNA: TGTGCCAGCAGCGTAGTAGGGGGGAGGGCCCATAACAATGAGCAGTTCTTC.

This rearrangement joins TRBV2 to TRBJ2-4; the match to TRBD2 covers 10 bases. This CDR3 is built from 14 residues. Germline V gives CDR1 SNHLY, CDR2 FYNNEI. The junction had 6 bases not matched to a gene; V was cut back by 3 bases and J by 10 bases. The CDR3 protein is CASSEGLATLIQYF. CDR3 bases: TGTGCCAGCAGTGAGGGACTAGCGACCCTGATTCAGTACTTC.

The V and J genes are TRBV30 and TRBJ2-7, with 10 positions matching TRBD1. There are 15 residues in the CDR3. CDR1 GTSNPN and CDR2 SVGIG come from the germline V gene (reference sequence). V trimming: 1 base; J trimming: 9 bases; junction bases outside the gene matches: 12. The CDR3 sequence is CAWSAPGQGFDWQYF. The DNA of the CDR3 is TGTGCCTGGAGTGCCCCGGGACAGGGGTTTGATTGGCAGTACTTC.

This chain joins TRBV5-4 and TRBJ2-1, with 7 bases fitting TRBD2. Per the germline V gene, CDR1 is SGHNT and CDR2 is YYREEE (reference sequence). The length of the CDR3 is 14 residues. J was trimmed by 5 bases and V by 4 bases; bases with no gene match: 6. This CDR3 reads CASSPASGNNEQFF. The CDR3 DNA reads TGTGCCAGCAGCCCCGCAAGCGGGAACAATGAGCAGTTCTTC.

The chain combines TRBV6-5 with TRBJ1-5, with unresolved D. This CDR3 has 15 residues. The V and J ends lost 2 bases and 4 bases respectively, with 12 bases between them. Germline V CDR1 and CDR2: MNHEY, SVGAGI. The CDR3 reads CASSYAGSQNQPQHF. CDR3 nucleotide sequence: TGTGCCAGCAGTTACGCCGGGAGCCAAAATCAGCCCCAGCATTTT.

This clone occurred a few times. The chain joins TRBV11-3 to TRBJ2-7; TRBD2 agrees at 9 bases. The length of the CDR3 is 16 residues. CDR1 is SGHNT, CDR2 YENEEA, per germline. V shed 1 base and J 0 bases; nucleotides not matched to a gene: 4. As DNA, the CDR3 is TGTGCCAGCAGCTTAGTGGCGGGAGGGGTCTCCTACGAGCAGTACTTC. Translating gives CASSLVAGGVSYEQYF.

This clone appeared a few times. Here the CDR3 reads CASSPRASGSYEQYF. The CDR3, as DNA: TGTGCCAGCAGCCCACGGGCTAGCGGGAGCTACGAGCAGTACTTC. This chain uses TRBV11-2 with TRBJ2-7; 10 bases fit TRBD2. The CDR3 sequence is 15 residues long. V lost 5 bases, J lost 3 bases, and 7 bases stayed unmatched. Germline CDR1 is SGHAT and CDR2 is FQNNGV.

CDR3 region: CASSIDRFSSPFYPNTGELFF. The CDR3 bases are TGTGCCAGTAGTATAGATCGGTTCTCGTCTCCTTTTTATCCGAACACCGGGGAGCTGTTTTTT. This chain uses TRBV19 with TRBJ2-2, with unresolved D. Germline lookup yields CDR1 LNHDA and CDR2 SQIVND (reference sequence). The V end lost 0 bases, the J end lost 0 bases, and 23 bases lay between the germline ends. CDR3 length: 21 amino acids.

Notes on this clone: Relative to the germline gene, one junction end is altered; a read error may explain this. The V gene is TRBV4-3, the J gene TRBJ1-4; TRBD1 matches at 7 bases. Germline V gene lookup returns CDR1 LGHNA and CDR2 YSLEER. This CDR3 contains 21 residues. The CDR3 bases are TGCGCCAGCAGCAAAGACCGACCCTGGACAGGTTTTATTAGGGGTAATGAAAAACTGTTTTTT. Its protein product is CASSKDRPWTGFIRGNEKLFF.

This clone appeared a few times. V and J are TRBV29-1 and TRBJ2-7, with 8 bases identical to TRBD1. The germline V gene encodes CDR1 SQVTM and CDR2 ANQGSEA. The CDR3 consists of 14 residues. With V trimmed by 6 bases and J by 5 bases, 12 bases remained unmatched. CDR3 amino acids: CSVVLWQGAHEQYF. The CDR3 nucleotides are TGCAGCGTCGTGCTCTGGCAGGGGGCCCACGAGCAGTACTTC.

V is TRBV5-1 and J is TRBJ2-5; 7 nucleotides align to TRBD1. V was pared by 5 bases and J by 11 bases, with 9 bases of the junction left unmatched. Germline CDR1 is SGHRS and CDR2 is YFSETQ. The CDR3 spans 12 residues. CDR3: CASRGTAISQYF. CDR3 sequence (DNA): TGCGCCAGCAGGGGGACAGCGATTTCGCAGTACTTC.

This clone was picked up one time. This chain uses TRBV5-4 with TRBJ2-3, with 9 bases fitting TRBD1. Losses at the gene ends were 3 bases for V and 1 base for J; bases not matched to a gene: 15. This CDR3 contains 19 residues. Germline lookup yields CDR1 SGHNT and CDR2 YYREEE (reference sequence). The CDR3 loop reads CASSSDARTGQGGTDTQYF. CDR3 in DNA: TGTGCCAGCAGCTCCGATGCCCGAACGGGACAGGGAGGCACAGATACGCAGTATTTT.

CDR3 region: CASGDRVLAKNIQYF. The CDR3 nucleotides are TGTGCCAGCGGGGACAGGGTCTTAGCCAAAAACATTCAGTACTTC. V and J are TRBV28 and TRBJ2-4; 9 positions match TRBD1. This CDR3 is 15 amino acids long. Per the germline V gene, CDR1 is MDHEN and CDR2 is SYDVKM. Losses at the gene ends were 8 bases for V and 0 bases for J; bases not matched to a gene: 5.

The chain combines TRBV7-8 with TRBJ1-1; D remains unclear. Between the trimmed V and J ends, which lost 5 bases and 5 bases, there was a span of 12 bases. Per the germline V gene, CDR1 is SGHVS and CDR2 is FQNEAQ. The CDR3 runs 13 residues. CDR3 DNA: TGTGCCAGCAGCCGGACGGGAGGGACTGAAGCTTTCTTT. Translated: CASSRTGGTEAFF.

This clone was found a few times. The chain recombines TRBV15 with TRBJ2-5; 10 bases agree with TRBD1. Per the germline V gene, CDR1 is LNHNV and CDR2 is YYDKDF (reference sequence). Trimming removed 4 bases from V and 0 bases from J; junction bases left unmatched: 5. There are 16 residues in the CDR3. The CDR3 DNA is TGTGCCACCAGCACGGGGACAGGGGTTGACCAAGAGACCCAGTACTTC. Translated, it gives CATSTGTGVDQETQYF.

This chain links TRBV4-2 with TRBJ1-2; 7 nucleotides match TRBD1. V shed 4 bases and J 7 bases; nucleotides not matched to a gene: 9. Per germline, CDR1 LGHNA and CDR2 YNFKEQ. This CDR3 has 14 residues. The CDR3 bases are TGTGCCAGCAGCCCCTCGCCAGGGGGGGGTGGCTACACCTTC. Residues: CASSPSPGGGGYTF.

J is TRBJ2-5 and V is TRBV18; TRBD1 aligns across 7 bases. Trimming at V came to 5 bases and at J to 5 bases, leaving 5 bases not matched to a gene. Germline V gene sequence: CDR1 KGHSH, CDR2 LQKENI. This CDR3 has 13 amino acids. CDR3 amino acids: CASSEQGPETQYF. The CDR3 DNA follows: TGTGCCAGCTCAGAACAGGGGCCCGAGACCCAGTACTTC.

The chain recombines TRBV13 with TRBJ2-5; D is ambiguous. Germline values: CDR1 PRHDT, CDR2 FYEKMQ (reference sequence). V gave up 1 base and J gave up 1 base, with 7 bases separating them. This CDR3 contains 14 residues. The CDR3 reads CASSLVRSQETQYF. CDR3 nucleotide sequence: TGTGCCAGCAGCTTAGTTAGGAGCCAAGAGACCCAGTACTTC. Variable domain in full (rest from reference TRBV13 and TRBJ2-5): AAGVIQSPRHLIKEKRETATLKCYPIPRHDTVYWYQQGPGQDPQFLISFYEKMQSDKGSIPDRFSAQQFSDYHSELNMSSLELGDSALYFCASSLVRSQETQYFGPGTRLLVL.

The chain has TRBV12-5 and TRBJ2-5; D might be TRBD1 (6 bases). The DNA end favors TRBJ2-7, so the J call may be wrong. The CDR3 runs 14 residues. Germline V gene lookup returns CDR1 LGHNT and CDR2 FRNRAP. CDR3: CASGLTFPGDEQYF. DNA of the CDR3: TGTGCTAGTGGTTTGACATTCCCAGGGGACGAGCAGTACTTC.

The chain joins TRBV7-9 to TRBJ1-4, with 7 bases that match TRBD1. The V gene end was trimmed by 3 bases and the J gene end by 4 bases; junction bases not matched to a gene: 11. This CDR3 comprises 17 residues. The germline CDR1 and CDR2 sequences are SEHNR and FQNEAQ (reference sequence). In DNA, the CDR3 is TGTGCCAGCAGCTTGCTCGGGACAGTGCCCCTTAATGAAAAACTGTTTTTT. Protein product: CASSLLGTVPLNEKLFF. The full variable domain, its missing parts supplied by reference TRBV7-9 and TRBJ1-4, is DTGVSQNPRHKITKRGQNVTFRCDPISEHNRLYWYRQTLGQGPEFLTYFQNEAQLEKSRLLSDRFSAERPKGSFSTLEIQRTEQGDSAMYLCASSLLGTVPLNEKLFFGSGTQLSVL.